The 31 T cell receptor beta chains in this list originate from one sample, sequenced in a study of blood T cell repertoires in COVID-19 (dated by TCRdb to about 2020). The library was obtained by the immunoSEQ multiplex PCR assay. The clones in this table, taken by TCRdb from immuneACCESS, are in-frame only. Not every clone is retained; where verified, under half of the shortfall comes from an unresolved V gene, and the cause of the rest is unknown. This sample gives roughly 56,000 clones in total; around 81% of them show up just once. The ten largest account for roughly 5% of the sample. The sample taken for sequencing was peripheral blood. The source of these receptors is a man aged 65-85 years with acute or convalescent COVID-19.

The chain combines TRBV11-2 with TRBJ2-3; 10 bases are shared with TRBD2. The CDR3 spans 16 residues. The trim removed 6 bases at V and 2 bases at J, leaving 8 bases unmatched. Germline lookup yields CDR1 SGHAT and CDR2 FQNNGV. CDR3 sequence reads: CASSPRLAGVTDTQYF. The CDR3 nucleotides read TGTGCCAGCAGTCCTCGACTAGCGGGTGTCACAGATACGCAGTATTTT.

The chain joins TRBV7-2 to TRBJ1-2, with TRBD1 identical over 10 bases. The ends lost 0 bases at V and 4 bases at J; junction bases unmatched: 8. The CDR3 extends over 17 amino acids. Germline assignment: CDR1 SGHTA and CDR2 FQGNSA. In DNA form, the CDR3 reads TGTGCCAGCAGCTTAGCATCCGGGACAGGGGAAACCTATGGCTACACCTTC. Translated, it gives CASSLASGTGETYGYTF. Based on the CDR3 plus reference TRBV7-2 and TRBJ1-2, the full variable domain is GAGVSQSPSNKVTEKGKDVELRCDPISGHTALYWYRQSLGQGLEFLIYFQGNSAPDKSGLPSDRFSAERTGGSVSTLTIQRTQQEDSAVYLCASSLASGTGETYGYTFGSGTRLTVV.

This clone has a single count. The chain has TRBV5-1 and TRBJ1-1, with D possibly matching TRBD1 (5 bases). Trimming shortened V by 0 bases and J by 3 bases, and 9 bases separated the two germline ends. In germline, CDR1 is SGHRS, CDR2 YFSETQ. This CDR3 region has 14 residues. CDR3 DNA: TGCGCCAGCAGCTTGGAGGGAGGGGACACTGAAGCTTTCTTT. Protein sequence: CASSLEGGDTEAFF.

This chain joins TRBV19 and TRBJ2-5, with a weak D call TRBD1 (6 bases). Trimming took 4 bases from V and 4 from J, leaving 10 bases between them. The CDR3 sequence is 13 residues long. Germline loops: CDR1 LNHDA, CDR2 SQIVND (reference sequence). Written as DNA, the CDR3 is TGTGCCAGTAGTACCGAACAGGGAGAGACCCAGTACTTC. Its protein is CASSTEQGETQYF.

CDR3 amino acids: CASPMGGYQETQYF. CDR3 bases: TGTGCCAGCCCGATGGGGGGGTACCAAGAGACCCAGTACTTC. V gene TRBV19 combines with J gene TRBJ2-5; 7 bases agree with TRBD2. Germline assignment: CDR1 LNHDA and CDR2 SQIVND (reference sequence). Trimming took 9 bases from V and 0 from J; bases not matched to a gene: 7. There are 14 residues in the CDR3.

The J gene is TRBJ1-1, the V gene TRBV27; TRBD1 is a possible D gene (5 bases). Germline V gives CDR1 MNHEY, CDR2 SMNVEV (reference sequence). V lost 5 bases and J 1 base, leaving 8 bases between the germline ends. The CDR3 is 13 amino acids. The chain's CDR3 is CASSHQGNTEAFF. DNA for the CDR3: TGTGCCAGCAGTCATCAGGGGAACACTGAAGCTTTCTTT.

The chain is built from TRBV5-4 and TRBJ1-1; perhaps TRBD1 as D (5 bases). Per the germline V gene, CDR1 is SGHNT and CDR2 is YYREEE (reference sequence). The CDR3 runs 14 residues. Trimming stripped 0 bases from V and 10 bases from J, with 16 bases between. This CDR3 is CASSLGAGQRVAFF. The CDR3 coding sequence is TGTGCCAGCAGCTTGGGGGCAGGGCAAAGGGTAGCTTTCTTT.

V usage is TRBV2 and J usage is TRBJ1-2; possibly TRBD1 for D (6 bases). Germline V gene data show CDR1 as SNHLY and CDR2 as FYNNEI. The V end was cut by 6 bases, the J end by 5 bases, with 13 bases between. CDR3 size: 13 residues. CDR3 in amino acids: CASSSGESYGYTF. As DNA, the CDR3 is TGTGCCAGCAGCTCAGGGGAGAGTTATGGCTACACCTTC. The entire variable domain, with the rest obtained from reference TRBV2 and TRBJ1-2, is as follows: EPEVTQTPSHQVTQMGQEVILRCVPISNHLYFYWYRQILGQKVEFLVSFYNNEISEKSEIFDDQFSVERPDGSNFTLKIRSTKLEDSAMYFCASSSGESYGYTFGSGTRLTVV.

This clone was counted once. This chain links TRBV10-3 with TRBJ2-1; 7 bases fit TRBD2. The V and J ends lost 7 bases and 5 bases, in that order; junction bases with no gene match: 2. This CDR3 is 12 amino acids long. Germline loops: CDR1 ENHRY, CDR2 SYGVKD. The CDR3 loop reads CAIMGGNNEQFF. DNA for the CDR3: TGTGCCATCATGGGGGGGAACAATGAGCAGTTCTTC.

CDR3 bases: TGTGCCAGCAGCCACCAGTATTACACAGATACGCAGTATTTT. This gives the protein CASSHQYYTDTQYF. J is TRBJ2-3 and V is TRBV9; no firm D call. The V gene's germline CDR1 is SGDLS and CDR2 YYNGEE. V was clipped by 4 bases and J by 2 bases, with 11 bases between them. The CDR3 covers 14 residues.

The chain has TRBV10-3 and TRBJ1-5; weak D call: TRBD1 (5 bases). This CDR3 comprises 14 residues. The V end lost 2 bases, the J end lost 0 bases, and 5 bases lay between the germline ends. Germline-derived CDR1 and CDR2 are ENHRY and SYGVKD. The CDR3 nucleotides are TGTGCCATCAGTGAGGGGGCTAGCAATCAGCCCCAGCATTTT. Its translation is CAISEGASNQPQHF.

In this sample, this clone turned up a few times. This chain links TRBV12-3 or TRBV12-4 with TRBJ1-2; D call uncertain. The CDR3 extends over 12 amino acids. Trimming shortened V by 3 bases and J by 4 bases, and 6 bases separated the two germline ends. The CDR3 region is CASSLRIYGYTF. The CDR3, as DNA: TGTGCCAGCAGTTTGAGGATCTATGGCTACACCTTC.

This sequence joins TRBV3-1 (or the pseudogene TRBV3-2) and TRBJ1-2, with 9 bases identical to TRBD1. V was clipped by 4 bases and J by 7 bases; unmatched bases: 10. Germline values: CDR1 LGHDT, CDR2 YNNKEL (reference sequence). The CDR3 has 15 amino acids. The CDR3 coding sequence is TGTGCCAGCAGCCCTTCGACAGGGGGGGAAGGTGGCTACACCTTC. Translated: CASSPSTGGEGGYTF.

The V gene is TRBV19, the J gene TRBJ2-5; 10 bases are shared with TRBD1. Germline V gene sequence: CDR1 LNHDA, CDR2 SQIVND (reference sequence). V shed 2 bases and J 4 bases; nucleotides not matched to a gene: 1. This CDR3 has 14 amino acids. The chain's CDR3 is CASSIWDRGETQYF. For the CDR3, the DNA is TGTGCCAGTAGTATATGGGACAGGGGAGAGACCCAGTACTTC. Using reference TRBV19 and TRBJ2-5 for the parts outside the CDR3, the full variable domain is DGGITQSPKYLFRKEGQNVTLSCEQNLNHDAMYWYRQDPGQGLRLIYYSQIVNDFQKGDIAEGYSVSREKKESFPLTVTSAQKNPTAFYLCASSIWDRGETQYFGPGTRLLVL.

The chain combines TRBV9 with TRBJ2-1; TRBD2 matches 7 bases. Germline CDR1 is SGDLS and CDR2 is YYNGEE. The CDR3 is 16 residues long. V shed 0 bases, J shed 3 bases, and the junction held 6 bases outside the gene matches. The CDR3 sequence: CASSVDGGDYYNEQFF. The CDR3 bases are TGTGCCAGCAGCGTAGATGGGGGGGACTACTACAATGAGCAGTTCTTC.

This clone was counted a single time. The chain recombines TRBV9 with TRBJ1-2, with D possibly matching TRBD1 (6 bases). Trimming removed 4 bases from V and 4 bases from J, with 17 bases in between. CDR1 SGDLS and CDR2 YYNGEE come from the germline V gene. The CDR3 is made up of 15 amino acids. The CDR3 region is CASSSWGQVAYGYTF. In DNA form, the CDR3 reads TGTGCCAGCAGCTCCTGGGGGCAGGTTGCCTATGGCTACACCTTC.

This clone showed up just once. The chain couples TRBV7-9 to TRBJ2-5; the D gene is possibly TRBD2 (5 bases). Germline assignment: CDR1 SEHNR and CDR2 FQNEAQ (reference sequence). V gave up 5 bases and J gave up 5 bases, with 12 bases separating them. The CDR3 contains 13 residues. CDR3 sequence: CASSPTSSETQYF. CDR3 coding DNA: TGTGCCAGCAGCCCCACTAGTTCCGAGACCCAGTACTTC.

The CDR3 spells CAIQPGARSGNTIYF. For the CDR3, the DNA is TGTGCCATCCAACCGGGAGCCCGCTCTGGAAACACCATATATTTT. V usage is TRBV6-6 and J usage is TRBJ1-3; D remains unclear. V dropped 10 bases and J dropped 0 bases, with 16 bases sitting between them. The CDR3 runs 15 residues. CDR1 and CDR2 (germline): MNHNY, SVGAGI (reference sequence).

This clone showed up just once. The rearrangement links TRBV7-8 to TRBJ2-2; weak D call: TRBD1 (5 bases). Per the germline V gene, CDR1 is SGHVS and CDR2 is FQNEAQ. Trimming cost V 5 bases and J 1 base, with 8 bases left between them. The CDR3 extends over 14 amino acids. Here the CDR3 DNA reads TGTGCCAGCAGCGCCGGACAGAACACCGGGGAGCTGTTTTTT. As protein: CASSAGQNTGELFF. The full variable domain, with the rest looked up from reference TRBV7-8 and TRBJ2-2, is GAGVSQSPRYKVAKRGQDVALRCDPISGHVSLFWYQQALGQGPEFLTYFQNEAQLDKSGLPSDRFFAERPEGSVSTLKIQRTQQEDSAVYLCASSAGQNTGELFFGEGSRLTVL.

The rearrangement joins TRBV5-1 to TRBJ1-3; D is ambiguous. CDR1 and CDR2 from the germline V gene are SGHRS and YFSETQ. Trimming shortened V by 1 base and J by 0 bases, and 8 bases separated the two germline ends. The CDR3 is 15 amino acids. In nucleotides, the CDR3 is TGCGCCAGCAGCTTGACCGGGAGCTCTGGAAACACCATATATTTT. This codes for CASSLTGSSGNTIYF.

The DNA of the CDR3 is TGTGCCAGCAGCTTGCGGCTAGCGGGGGGTAATTCGAACACCGGGGAGCTGTTTTTT. Amino acid sequence: CASSLRLAGGNSNTGELFF. The chain combines TRBV5-5 with TRBJ2-2; TRBD2 agrees at 11 bases. The CDR3 sequence is 19 residues long. From germline, CDR1 is SGHKS and CDR2 YYEKEE (reference sequence). The J segment lost 0 bases and the V segment lost 1 base, leaving 8 bases of the junction unmatched.

This chain connects TRBV18 to TRBJ2-6; tentatively, D is TRBD1 (6 bases). Trimming shortened V by 6 bases and J by 2 bases, and 11 bases separated the two germline ends. The CDR3 consists of 15 residues. CDR1 and CDR2 (germline): KGHSH, LQKENI. CDR3 sequence: CASSRQAPGANVLTF. The CDR3 nucleotides are TGTGCCAGCTCTCGACAGGCCCCTGGGGCCAACGTCCTGACTTTC.

The chain is built from TRBV10-3 and TRBJ2-2, with 16 bases aligning to TRBD2. Germline V gives CDR1 ENHRY, CDR2 SYGVKD. V was clipped by 3 bases and J by 3 bases; unmatched bases: 7. The CDR3 totals 19 residues. This CDR3 reads CAISDSGLAGGPDTGELFF. In DNA form, the CDR3 reads TGTGCCATCAGTGACTCGGGACTAGCGGGGGGGCCTGACACCGGGGAGCTGTTTTTT.

This clone showed up just once. V and J are TRBV3-1 (or the pseudogene TRBV3-2) and TRBJ2-2; 8 nucleotides match TRBD1. Germline V gene data show CDR1 as LGHDT and CDR2 as YNNKEL (reference sequence). The CDR3 loop spans 15 amino acids. V gave up 1 base and J gave up 4 bases; unmatched junction bases: 2. CDR3 sequence reads: CASSQATGGTGELFF. As DNA, the CDR3 is TGTGCCAGCAGCCAAGCTACAGGGGGCACCGGGGAGCTGTTTTTT.

The J gene is TRBJ2-7, the V gene TRBV7-8; D is possibly TRBD1 (6 bases). Trimming shortened V by 2 bases and J by 3 bases, and 11 bases separated the two germline ends. The CDR3 is made up of 14 amino acids. CDR1 is SGHVS and CDR2 is FQNEAQ in the germline V gene. CDR3 DNA sequence: TGTGCCAGCAGCTTAAAGGGACATTTCTACGAGCAGTACTTC. Its translation is CASSLKGHFYEQYF.

This clone appeared once. CDR3 sequence (DNA): TGTGCCAGCAGCTTAGGCACTAGCGGGGGGAGCAGGAATACGCAGTATTTT. This gives the protein CASSLGTSGGSRNTQYF. The chain joins TRBV5-4 to TRBJ2-3; TRBD2 matches 12 bases. The CDR3 consists of 17 residues. The V and J ends lost 2 bases and 7 bases, in that order; junction bases with no gene match: 11. Germline values: CDR1 SGHNT, CDR2 YYREEE (reference sequence). Full variable domain (outside the CDR3, taken from reference TRBV5-4 and TRBJ2-3): ETGVTQSPTHLIKTRGQQVTLRCSSQSGHNTVSWYQQALGQGPQFIFQYYREEENGRGNFPPRFSGLQFPNYSSELNVNALELDDSALYLCASSLGTSGGSRNTQYFGPGTRLTVL.

This clone was detected once. This rearrangement joins TRBV27 to TRBJ2-5; 8 nucleotides agree with TRBD2. After removal of 2 bases from V and 4 bases from J, the junction contained 6 bases not matched to a gene. The CDR3 extends over 15 amino acids. The germline V gene has CDR1 MNHEY and CDR2 SMNVEV (reference sequence). Written as DNA, the CDR3 is TGTGCCAGCAGTTTAAGGGCTAGCGGGCGAGAGACCCAGTACTTC. It is translated as CASSLRASGRETQYF.

In its sample, this clone was seen once. The chain has TRBV5-4 and TRBJ2-2, with 8 bases aligning to TRBD1. The CDR3 totals 15 residues. Germline loops: CDR1 SGHNT, CDR2 YYREEE (reference sequence). The ends lost 5 bases at V and 4 bases at J; junction bases unmatched: 7. DNA for the CDR3: TGTGCCAGCAGTTCAAGAGACAGGGGCACCGGGGAGCTGTTTTTT. Translation gives CASSSRDRGTGELFF. The full variable domain, completed using reference TRBV5-4 and TRBJ2-2, is ETGVTQSPTHLIKTRGQQVTLRCSSQSGHNTVSWYQQALGQGPQFIFQYYREEENGRGNFPPRFSGLQFPNYSSELNVNALELDDSALYLCASSSRDRGTGELFFGEGSRLTVL.

The V gene is TRBV28, the J gene TRBJ2-7, with D maybe TRBD1 (6 bases). CDR3 size: 14 residues. Trimming stripped 5 bases from V and 5 bases from J, with 16 bases between. Per germline, CDR1 MDHEN and CDR2 SYDVKM. The CDR3: CASSPQTGFHEQYF. The CDR3 DNA is TGTGCCAGCAGTCCCCAGACAGGCTTCCACGAGCAGTACTTC.

The chain recombines TRBV2 with TRBJ1-1, with 7 bases that match TRBD1. The J segment lost 1 base and the V segment lost 3 bases, leaving 2 bases of the junction unmatched. Germline lookup yields CDR1 SNHLY and CDR2 FYNNEI. The CDR3 totals 14 residues. The CDR3 is CASSEWDRNTEAFF. CDR3 coding DNA: TGTGCCAGCAGTGAGTGGGACAGGAACACTGAAGCTTTCTTT.

This chain joins TRBV7-2 and TRBJ1-1; TRBD1 might be the D (5 bases). Germline V CDR1 and CDR2: SGHTA, FQGNSA. V lost 1 base to trimming and J lost 2 bases, with 14 bases between them. CDR3 length: 16 residues. CDR3 in amino acids: CASSLGGAGFNTEAFF. In DNA form, the CDR3 reads TGTGCCAGCAGCTTAGGGGGCGCAGGGTTCAACACTGAAGCTTTCTTT.